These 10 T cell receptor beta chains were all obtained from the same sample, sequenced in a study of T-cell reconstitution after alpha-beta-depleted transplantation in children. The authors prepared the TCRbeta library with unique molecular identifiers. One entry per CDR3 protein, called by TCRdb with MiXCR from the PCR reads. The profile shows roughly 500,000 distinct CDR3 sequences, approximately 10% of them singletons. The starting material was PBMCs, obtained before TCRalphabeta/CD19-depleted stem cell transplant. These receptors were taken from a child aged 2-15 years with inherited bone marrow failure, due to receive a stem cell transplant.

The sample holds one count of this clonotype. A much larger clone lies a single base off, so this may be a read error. The CDR3 is CASSQEGWERPETQYF. DNA of the CDR3: TGCGCCAGCAGCCAAGAAGGGTGGGAGCGTCCGGAGACCCAGTACTTC. This chain uses TRBV4-3 with TRBJ2-5; D possibly corresponds to TRBD2 (5 bases). The CDR3 extends over 16 amino acids. Germline-derived CDR1 and CDR2 are LGHNA and YSLEER. The V gene lost 0 bases and the J gene lost 5 bases, with 16 bases spanning the gap.

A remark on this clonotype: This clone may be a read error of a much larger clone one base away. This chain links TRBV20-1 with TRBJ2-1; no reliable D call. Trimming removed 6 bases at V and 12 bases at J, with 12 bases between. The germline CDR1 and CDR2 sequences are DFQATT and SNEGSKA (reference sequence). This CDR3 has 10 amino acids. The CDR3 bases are TGCAGTGCGGCCGTACCTGGGCAGTTCTTC. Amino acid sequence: CSAAVPGQFF.

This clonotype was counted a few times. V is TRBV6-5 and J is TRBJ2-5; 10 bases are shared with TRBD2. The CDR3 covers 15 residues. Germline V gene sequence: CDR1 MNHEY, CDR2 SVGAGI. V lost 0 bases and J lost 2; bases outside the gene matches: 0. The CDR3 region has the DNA TGTGCCAGCAGTTACTCACTAGCGGGGCAAGAGACCCAGTACTTC. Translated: CASSYSLAGQETQYF.

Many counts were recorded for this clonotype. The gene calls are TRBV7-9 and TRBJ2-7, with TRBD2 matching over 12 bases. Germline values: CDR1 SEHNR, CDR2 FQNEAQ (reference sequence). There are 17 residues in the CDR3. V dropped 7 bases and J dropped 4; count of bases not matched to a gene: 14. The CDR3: CASIPIAGTSGPYEQYF. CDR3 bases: TGTGCCAGCATCCCCATCGCCGGGACTAGCGGGCCATACGAGCAGTACTTC.

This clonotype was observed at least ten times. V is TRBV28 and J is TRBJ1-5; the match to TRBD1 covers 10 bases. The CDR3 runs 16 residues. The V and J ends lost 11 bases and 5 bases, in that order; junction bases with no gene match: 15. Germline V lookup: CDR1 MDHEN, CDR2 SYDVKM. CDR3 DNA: TGTGCCGTTGGAGCGGCCGGACAGGGGGGGGATCAGCCCCAGCATTTT. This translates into CAVGAAGQGGDQPQHF.

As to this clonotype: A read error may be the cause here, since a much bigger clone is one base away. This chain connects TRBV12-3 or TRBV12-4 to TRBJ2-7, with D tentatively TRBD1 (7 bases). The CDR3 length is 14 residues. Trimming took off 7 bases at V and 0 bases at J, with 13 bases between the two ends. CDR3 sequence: CASTRGTASYEQYF. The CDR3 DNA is TGTGCCAGCACTCGGGGGACAGCCTCCTACGAGCAGTACTTC.

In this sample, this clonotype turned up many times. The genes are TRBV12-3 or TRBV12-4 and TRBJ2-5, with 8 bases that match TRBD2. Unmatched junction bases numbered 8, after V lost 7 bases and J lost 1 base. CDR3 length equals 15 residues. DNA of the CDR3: TGTGCCAGCACCGCCGGGACTAGTCCCCAAGAGACCCAGTACTTC. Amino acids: CASTAGTSPQETQYF.

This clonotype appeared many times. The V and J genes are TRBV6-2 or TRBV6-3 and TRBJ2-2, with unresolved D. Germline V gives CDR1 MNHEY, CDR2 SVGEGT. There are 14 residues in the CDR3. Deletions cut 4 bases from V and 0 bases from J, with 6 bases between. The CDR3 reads CASSFLANTGELFF. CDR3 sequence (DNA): TGTGCCAGCAGTTTTTTGGCGAACACCGGGGAGCTGTTTTTT.

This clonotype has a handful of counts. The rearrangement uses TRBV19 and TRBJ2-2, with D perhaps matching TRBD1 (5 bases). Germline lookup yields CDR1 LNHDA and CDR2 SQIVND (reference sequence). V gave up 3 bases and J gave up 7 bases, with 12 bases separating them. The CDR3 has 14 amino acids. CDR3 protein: CASSMAQGGGELFF. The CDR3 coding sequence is TGTGCCAGTAGTATGGCTCAGGGTGGCGGGGAGCTGTTTTTT.

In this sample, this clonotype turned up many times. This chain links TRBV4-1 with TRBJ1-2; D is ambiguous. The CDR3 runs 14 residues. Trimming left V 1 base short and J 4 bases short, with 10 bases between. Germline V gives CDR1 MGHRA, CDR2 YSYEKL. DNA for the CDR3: TGCGCCAGCAGCCAAGCCCTTGGAGGCTATGGCTACACCTTC. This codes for CASSQALGGYGYTF.